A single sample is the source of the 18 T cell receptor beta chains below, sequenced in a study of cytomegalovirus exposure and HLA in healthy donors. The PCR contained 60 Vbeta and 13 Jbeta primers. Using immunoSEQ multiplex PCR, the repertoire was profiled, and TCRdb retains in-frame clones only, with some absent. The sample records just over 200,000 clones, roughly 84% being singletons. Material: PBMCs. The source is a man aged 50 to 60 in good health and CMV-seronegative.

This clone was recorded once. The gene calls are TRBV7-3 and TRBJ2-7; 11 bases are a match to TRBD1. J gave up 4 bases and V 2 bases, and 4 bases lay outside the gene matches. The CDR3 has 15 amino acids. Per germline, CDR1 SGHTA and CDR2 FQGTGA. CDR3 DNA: TGTGCCAGCAGCTTATGGGACAGGGGGGAGTACGAGCAGTACTTC. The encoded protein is CASSLWDRGEYEQYF.

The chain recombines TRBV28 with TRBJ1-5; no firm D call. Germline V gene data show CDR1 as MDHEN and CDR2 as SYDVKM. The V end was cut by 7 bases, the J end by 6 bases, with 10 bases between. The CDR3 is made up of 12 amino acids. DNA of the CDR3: TGTGCCAGCACCATAACGGGTCAGCCCCAGCATTTT. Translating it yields CASTITGQPQHF.

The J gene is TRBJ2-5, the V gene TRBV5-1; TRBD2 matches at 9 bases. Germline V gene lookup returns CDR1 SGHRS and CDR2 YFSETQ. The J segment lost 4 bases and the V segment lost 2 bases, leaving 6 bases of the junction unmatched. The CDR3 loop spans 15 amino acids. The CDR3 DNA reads TGCGCCAGCAGCTTCGCGGGAGGGCCGGGAGAGACCCAGTACTTC. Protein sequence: CASSFAGGPGETQYF.

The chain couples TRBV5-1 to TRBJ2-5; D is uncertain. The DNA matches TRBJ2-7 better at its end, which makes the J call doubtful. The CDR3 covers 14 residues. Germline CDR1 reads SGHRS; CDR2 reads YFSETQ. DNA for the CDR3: TGCGCCAGCAGCTTTCGCACAGATTCCTACGAGCAGTACTTC. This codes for CASSFRTDSYEQYF.

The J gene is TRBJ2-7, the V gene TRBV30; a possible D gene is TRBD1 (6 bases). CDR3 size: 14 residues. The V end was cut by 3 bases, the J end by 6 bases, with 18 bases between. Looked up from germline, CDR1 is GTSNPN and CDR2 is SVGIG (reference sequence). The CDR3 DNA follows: TGTGCCTGGAGGACAGGCTACGATGTACCCGAGCAGTACTTC. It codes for CAWRTGYDVPEQYF.

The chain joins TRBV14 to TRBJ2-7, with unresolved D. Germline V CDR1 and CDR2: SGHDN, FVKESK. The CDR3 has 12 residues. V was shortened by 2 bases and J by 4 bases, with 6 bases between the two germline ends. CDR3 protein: CASSQSRYEQYF. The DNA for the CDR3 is TGTGCCAGCAGCCAATCCAGGTACGAGCAGTACTTC.

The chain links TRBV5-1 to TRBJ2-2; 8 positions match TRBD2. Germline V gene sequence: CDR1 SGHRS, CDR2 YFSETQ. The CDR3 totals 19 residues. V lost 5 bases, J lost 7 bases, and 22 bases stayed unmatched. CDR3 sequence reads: CASSFRGEAGDFSHGELFF. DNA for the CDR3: TGCGCCAGCAGTTTTCGTGGAGAAGCGGGAGATTTCAGCCACGGGGAGCTGTTTTTT.

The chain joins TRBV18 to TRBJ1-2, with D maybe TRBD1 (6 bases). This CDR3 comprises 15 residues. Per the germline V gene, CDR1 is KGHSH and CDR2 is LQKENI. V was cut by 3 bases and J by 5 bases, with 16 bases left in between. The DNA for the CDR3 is TGTGCCAGCTCACCTGCGGACAGTTCTATTTATGGCTACACCTTC. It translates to CASSPADSSIYGYTF.

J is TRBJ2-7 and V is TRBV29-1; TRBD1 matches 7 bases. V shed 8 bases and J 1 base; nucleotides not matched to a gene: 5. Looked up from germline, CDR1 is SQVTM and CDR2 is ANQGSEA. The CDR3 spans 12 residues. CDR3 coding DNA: TGCAGCTTCTCGGGACAGTCCTACGAGCAGTACTTC. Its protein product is CSFSGQSYEQYF.

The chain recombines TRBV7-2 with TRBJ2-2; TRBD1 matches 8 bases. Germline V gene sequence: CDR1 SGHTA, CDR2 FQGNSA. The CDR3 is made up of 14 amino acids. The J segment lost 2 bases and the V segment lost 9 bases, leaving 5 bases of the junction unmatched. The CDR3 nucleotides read TGTGCCAGGGAGACAGGGGTCAACACCGGGGAGCTGTTTTTT. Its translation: CARETGVNTGELFF. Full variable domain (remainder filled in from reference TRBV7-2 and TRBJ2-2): GAGVSQSPSNKVTEKGKDVELRCDPISGHTALYWYRQSLGQGLEFLIYFQGNSAPDKSGLPSDRFSAERTGGSVSTLTIQRTQQEDSAVYLCARETGVNTGELFFGEGSRLTVL.

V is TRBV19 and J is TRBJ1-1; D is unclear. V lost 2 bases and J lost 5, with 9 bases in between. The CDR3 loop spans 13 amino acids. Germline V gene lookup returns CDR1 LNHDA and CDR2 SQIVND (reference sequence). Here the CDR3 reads CASSIIAKTEAFF. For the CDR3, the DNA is TGTGCCAGTAGTATAATAGCGAAGACTGAAGCTTTCTTT.

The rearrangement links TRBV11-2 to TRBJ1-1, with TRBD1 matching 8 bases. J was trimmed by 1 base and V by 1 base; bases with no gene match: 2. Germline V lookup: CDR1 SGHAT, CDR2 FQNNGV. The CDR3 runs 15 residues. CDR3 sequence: CASSLVGTGNTEAFF. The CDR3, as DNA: TGTGCCAGCAGCTTAGTTGGGACAGGGAACACTGAAGCTTTCTTT. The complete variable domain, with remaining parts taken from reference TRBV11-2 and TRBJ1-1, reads EAGVAQSPRYKIIEKRQSVAFWCNPISGHATLYWYQQILGQGPKLLIQFQNNGVVDDSQLPKDRFSAERLKGVDSTLKIQPAKLEDSAVYLCASSLVGTGNTEAFFGQGTRLTVV.

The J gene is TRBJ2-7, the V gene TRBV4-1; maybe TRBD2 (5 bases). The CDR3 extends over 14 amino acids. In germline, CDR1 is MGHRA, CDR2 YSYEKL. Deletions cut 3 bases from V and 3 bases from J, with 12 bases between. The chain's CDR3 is CASSHLLGLYEQYF. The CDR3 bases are TGCGCCAGCAGCCACTTACTAGGTCTCTACGAGCAGTACTTC.

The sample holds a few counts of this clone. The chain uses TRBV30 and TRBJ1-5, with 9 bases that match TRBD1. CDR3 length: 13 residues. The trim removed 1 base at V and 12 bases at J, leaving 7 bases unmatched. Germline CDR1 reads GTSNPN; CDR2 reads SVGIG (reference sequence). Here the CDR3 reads CAWSDRGPSRQHF. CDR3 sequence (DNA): TGTGCCTGGAGTGACAGGGGGCCCTCCCGCCAGCATTTT.

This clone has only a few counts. The CDR3 DNA reads as TGTGCCAGCAGAGGACAGGGAACCTACAATGAGCAGTTCTTC. Protein product: CASRGQGTYNEQFF. V and J are TRBV2 and TRBJ2-1; 8 bases match TRBD1. The CDR3 is 14 residues long. Germline V gene sequence: CDR1 SNHLY, CDR2 FYNNEI. The V segment lost 6 bases and the J segment 2 bases; nucleotides outside the gene matches: 3.

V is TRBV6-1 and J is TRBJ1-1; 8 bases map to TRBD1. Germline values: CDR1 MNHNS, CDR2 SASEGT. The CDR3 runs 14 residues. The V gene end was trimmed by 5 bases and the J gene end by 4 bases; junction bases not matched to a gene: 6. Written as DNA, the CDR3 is TGTGCCAGCAGTAAATTAGACAGGGGCACTGAAGCTTTCTTT. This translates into CASSKLDRGTEAFF.

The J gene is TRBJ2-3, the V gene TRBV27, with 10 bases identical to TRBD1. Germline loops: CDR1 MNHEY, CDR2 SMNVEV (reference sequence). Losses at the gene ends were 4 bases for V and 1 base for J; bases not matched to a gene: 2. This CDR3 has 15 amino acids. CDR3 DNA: TGTGCCAGCAGTTCGGGGACAGGGGGCACAGATACGCAGTATTTT. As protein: CASSSGTGGTDTQYF.

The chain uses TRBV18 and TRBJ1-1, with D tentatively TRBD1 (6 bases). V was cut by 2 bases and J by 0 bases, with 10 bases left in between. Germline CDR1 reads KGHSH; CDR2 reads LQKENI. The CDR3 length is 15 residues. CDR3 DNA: TGTGCCAGCTCACCAGACAGGTTCATGAACACTGAAGCTTTCTTT. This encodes CASSPDRFMNTEAFF.